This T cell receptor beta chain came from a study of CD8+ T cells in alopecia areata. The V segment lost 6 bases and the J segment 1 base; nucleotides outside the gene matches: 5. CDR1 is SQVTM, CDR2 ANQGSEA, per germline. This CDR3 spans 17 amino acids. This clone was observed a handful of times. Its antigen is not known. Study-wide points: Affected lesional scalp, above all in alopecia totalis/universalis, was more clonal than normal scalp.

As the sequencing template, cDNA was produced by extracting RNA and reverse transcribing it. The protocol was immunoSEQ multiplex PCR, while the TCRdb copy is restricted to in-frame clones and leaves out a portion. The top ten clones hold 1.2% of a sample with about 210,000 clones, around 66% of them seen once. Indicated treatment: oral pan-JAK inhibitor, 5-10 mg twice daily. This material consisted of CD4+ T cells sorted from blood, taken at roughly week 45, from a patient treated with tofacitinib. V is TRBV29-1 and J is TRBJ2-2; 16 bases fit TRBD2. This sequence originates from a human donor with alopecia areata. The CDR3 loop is CSVGTSGGAVNTGELFF. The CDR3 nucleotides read TGCAGCGTCGGGACTAGCGGGGGGGCCGTGAACACCGGGGAGCTGTTTTTT.